A single T cell receptor (beta chain) is shown here with its context. Its antigen is not known. Using a J-beta primer mix together with a sample-barcoded 5' primer, a second PCR was run for roughly 7 to 12 cycles. TCRdb analysed the 5' RACE reads with MiXCR anew, one entry per CDR3 protein. The sample records hundreds of thousands of distinct CDR3 sequences, roughly 27% being singletons. The data belong to a study of blood T cells in healthy people across ages. Findings and limits, study-wide: A greater number of naive CD4+ cells and higher diversity distinguished long-lived donors from aged donors.

This CDR3 comprises 17 residues. CDR1 is LNHNV and CDR2 is YYDKDF in the germline V gene (reference sequence). Sequences were obtained from blood. This rearrangement joins TRBV15 to TRBJ2-5, with 13 positions matching TRBD2. The J call may not be correct, given that the DNA end is closer to TRBJ2-1. The receptor comes from a woman aged 70-85 years in good health. CDR3 sequence (DNA): TGTGCCACCAGCAGAAGTTATGGGACTAGCGGGAAGAATGAGCAGTTCTTC. This translates into CATSRSYGTSGKNEQFF.